This T cell receptor (beta chain) stems from a study of blood T cell repertoires in COVID-19. Overall study: T cells, B-cell-depleted T cells, or PBMCs supplied cDNA or gDNA.

Source study methods: How many nucleated cells were present was estimated from reference gene primer amplification. The method was immunoSEQ multiplex PCR; TCRdb's version includes in-frame clones alone and lacks a portion of them. V and J calls and clone size follow that table, whereas D and trimming were derived from the DNA. The repertoire holds around 300,000 clones, with roughly 90% as singletons. This CDR3 is built from 15 residues. Per germline, CDR1 SNHLY and CDR2 FYNNEI. Trimming at V came to 6 bases and at J to 4 bases, leaving 11 bases not matched to a gene. In its sample, this clone was seen once.

The receptor was isolated from a woman between 45 and 65 years old with active or convalescent COVID-19. Sequences were obtained from peripheral blood. The V gene is TRBV2, the J gene TRBJ1-1, with 7 positions matching TRBD1. The CDR3 nucleotides read TGTGCCAGCAGCGAGAACAGGGGTTCCGTCACTGAAGCTTTCTTT. Encoded protein: CASSENRGSVTEAFF.